The 9 T cell receptor beta chains listed next were all sequenced from one sample in a study of T cell repertoires in cytomegalovirus infection. TCRdb re-derived calls from the reads in MiXCR, one entry per CDR3 protein. The data hold about 140,000 distinct CDR3 sequences, with under 8% observed a single time. Sequencing was carried out using PBMCs. These receptors originate from a human donor in good health (CMV status not recorded). Some clones in this sample may be carry-over from other donors' samples.

The sample holds many counts of this clonotype. The chain joins TRBV27 to TRBJ2-3; tentatively, D is TRBD1 (6 bases). Trimming cost V 8 bases and J 2 bases, with 20 bases left between them. The V gene's germline CDR1 is MNHEY and CDR2 SMNVEV (reference sequence). This CDR3 region has 16 residues. The CDR3 loop reads CASRVWTADPTDTQYF. The CDR3 DNA follows: TGTGCCAGCCGGGTGTGGACAGCGGACCCCACAGATACGCAGTATTTT.

This clonotype was seen many times. This rearrangement joins TRBV7-2 to TRBJ1-5; D unclear. This CDR3 region has 14 residues. Germline V gene data show CDR1 as SGHTA and CDR2 as FQGNSA. With 1 base removed from V and 4 bases from J, the gap between germline ends came to 8 bases. In nucleotides, the CDR3 is TGTGCCAGCAGCTTAGGGGCTGGGAATCAGCCCCAGCATTTT. Its protein is CASSLGAGNQPQHF.

This clonotype came up many times. This sequence joins TRBV29-1 and TRBJ1-2; 9 nucleotides align to TRBD1. The CDR3 covers 18 residues. Germline-derived CDR1 and CDR2 are SQVTM and ANQGSEA. V shed 4 bases, J shed 2 bases, and the junction held 17 bases outside the gene matches. This CDR3 is CSVVGRSRDREWNYGYTF. The CDR3 coding sequence is TGCAGCGTTGTGGGGCGGTCCCGGGACAGGGAATGGAACTATGGCTACACCTTC.

This clonotype was found many times. V is TRBV7-2 and J is TRBJ1-3; perhaps TRBD1 as D (5 bases). This CDR3 comprises 17 residues. Germline-derived CDR1 and CDR2 are SGHTA and FQGNSA. V was cut by 5 bases and J by 2 bases, with 19 bases left in between. The CDR3 nucleotides read TGTGCCAGCAGCGGGGGGAACAGAGACAATACTGGAAACACCATATATTTT. This gives the protein CASSGGNRDNTGNTIYF.

The table lists this clonotype with a few counts. The chain is built from TRBV20-1 and TRBJ2-3; no reliable D call. Trimming stripped 2 bases from V and 0 bases from J, with 3 bases between. Germline V gene sequence: CDR1 DFQATT, CDR2 SNEGSKA (reference sequence). This CDR3 region has 12 residues. CDR3 nucleotides: TGCAGTGCTAGACAGAGCACAGATACGCAGTATTTT. Translating gives CSARQSTDTQYF.

This clonotype showed up many times. The chain joins TRBV7-2 to TRBJ2-1; the D is unclear. Trimming shortened V by 8 bases and J by 12 bases, and 11 bases separated the two germline ends. The length of the CDR3 is 10 residues. CDR1 and CDR2 from the germline V gene are SGHTA and FQGNSA. The CDR3 is CASGPGGQFF. For the CDR3, the DNA is TGTGCCAGCGGCCCGGGCGGGCAGTTCTTC.

With regard to this clonotype: Possible read error: a much larger clone is one base away. The V gene is TRBV12-3 or TRBV12-4, the J gene TRBJ2-2; TRBD2 is a possible D gene (6 bases). V lost 5 bases, J lost 8 bases, and 24 bases lay in between. There are 17 residues in the CDR3. CDR3 nucleotides: TGTGCCAGCAGTCCCACGGGGAGGCAATCCCAAGGGGGGGAGCTGTTTTTT. Protein: CASSPTGRQSQGGELFF.

This clonotype was recorded many times. The J gene is TRBJ2-1, the V gene TRBV7-2; TRBD2 matches 11 bases. Germline loops: CDR1 SGHTA, CDR2 FQGNSA. J was trimmed by 8 bases and V by 7 bases; bases with no gene match: 10. The CDR3 runs 15 residues. This chain's CDR3 is CASTLQPGLADEQFF. CDR3 sequence (DNA): TGTGCCAGCACCCTTCAACCGGGACTAGCGGATGAGCAGTTCTTC.

This clonotype appeared many times. The chain employs TRBV7-2 and TRBJ1-2; D call uncertain. This CDR3 has 14 residues. Germline-derived CDR1 and CDR2 are SGHTA and FQGNSA. With 10 bases removed from V and 4 bases from J, the gap between germline ends came to 19 bases. This CDR3 reads CATKDGRLGYGYTF. CDR3 nucleotide sequence: TGTGCCACTAAAGATGGCAGGTTAGGCTATGGCTACACCTTC. The variable domain in full, with the rest retrieved from reference TRBV7-2 and TRBJ1-2, is GAGVSQSPSNKVTEKGKDVELRCDPISGHTALYWYRQSLGQGLEFLIYFQGNSAPDKSGLPSDRFSAERTGGSVSTLTIQRTQQEDSAVYLCATKDGRLGYGYTFGSGTRLTVV.